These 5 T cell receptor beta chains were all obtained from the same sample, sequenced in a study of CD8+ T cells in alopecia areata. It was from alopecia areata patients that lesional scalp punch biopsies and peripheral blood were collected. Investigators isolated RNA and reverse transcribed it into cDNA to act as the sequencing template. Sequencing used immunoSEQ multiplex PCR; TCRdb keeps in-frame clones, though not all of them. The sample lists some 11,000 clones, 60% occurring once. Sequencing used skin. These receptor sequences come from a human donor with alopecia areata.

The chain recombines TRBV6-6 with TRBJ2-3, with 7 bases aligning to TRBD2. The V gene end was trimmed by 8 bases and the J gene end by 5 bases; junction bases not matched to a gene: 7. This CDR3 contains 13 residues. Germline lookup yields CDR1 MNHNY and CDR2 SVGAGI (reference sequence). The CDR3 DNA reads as TGTGCCAGCTCGGCGGGAGAGTTAGATACGCAGTATTTT. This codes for CASSAGELDTQYF.

DNA for the CDR3: TGTGCCAGTAGCCGACTAGCGGGAGTTAATGAGCAGTTCTTC. It codes for CASSRLAGVNEQFF. The J gene is TRBJ2-1, the V gene TRBV19, with 12 bases aligning to TRBD2. The CDR3 is 14 residues long. Per the germline V gene, CDR1 is LNHDA and CDR2 is SQIVND (reference sequence). The junction had 4 bases not matched to a gene; V was cut back by 6 bases and J by 7 bases.

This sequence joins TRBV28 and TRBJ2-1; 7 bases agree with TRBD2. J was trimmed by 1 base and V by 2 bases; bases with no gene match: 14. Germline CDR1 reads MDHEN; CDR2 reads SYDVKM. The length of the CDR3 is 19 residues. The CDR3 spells CASSLLFLVGRPSYNEQFF. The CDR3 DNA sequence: TGTGCCAGCAGTTTACTTTTCCTTGTCGGGAGGCCTTCCTACAATGAGCAGTTCTTC.

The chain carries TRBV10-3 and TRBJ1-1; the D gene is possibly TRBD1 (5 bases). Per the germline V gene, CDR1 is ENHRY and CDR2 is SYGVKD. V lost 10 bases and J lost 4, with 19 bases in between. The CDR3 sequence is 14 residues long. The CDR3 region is CATQASGGSTEAFF. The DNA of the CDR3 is TGTGCCACCCAAGCCTCGGGGGGGTCCACTGAAGCTTTCTTT.

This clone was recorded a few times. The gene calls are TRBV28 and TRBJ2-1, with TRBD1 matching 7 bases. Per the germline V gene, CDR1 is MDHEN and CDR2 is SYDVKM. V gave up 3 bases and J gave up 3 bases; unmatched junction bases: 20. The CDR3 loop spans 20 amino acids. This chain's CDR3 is CASSFPANVWGTAVYNEQFF. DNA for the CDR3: TGTGCCAGCAGTTTCCCGGCCAACGTTTGGGGGACAGCTGTCTACAATGAGCAGTTCTTC.